The 2 T cell receptor beta chains presented below share a single source sample, sequenced in a study of molecular identifiers for immune sequencing clone quantification. MiXCR, run by TCRdb on the PCR reads, gives a single entry per CDR3 protein. The sample contains hundreds of thousands of distinct CDR3 sequences, about 25% of which appear only once. The sample consisted of naive CD8+ T cells from blood, with Jurkat cell RNA spiked in. The subset is: FACS-sorted CD8+CD4-CCR7+CD45RA+ naive T cells. Source of these receptors: a human donor in good health. Some libraries in this study had Jurkat cell RNA spiked in.

Comments on this clonotype: A much larger clone is a single base away; this may be a read error. This chain links TRBV9 with TRBJ1-6, with TRBD1 as a possible D gene (6 bases). V was shortened by 4 bases and J by 5 bases, with 16 bases between the two germline ends. Germline V CDR1 and CDR2: SGDLS, YYNGEE. The CDR3 has 16 amino acids. CDR3 loop: CASSSTGGTNNSPLHF. The CDR3 DNA reads TGTGCCAGCAGCTCGACCGGCGGGACAAATAATTCACCCCTCCACTTT.

This clonotype came up many times. This chain links TRBV28 with TRBJ2-3; D ambiguous. Per the germline V gene, CDR1 is MDHEN and CDR2 is SYDVKM. CDR3 length equals 14 residues. The V gene lost 3 bases and the J gene lost 2 bases, with 9 bases spanning the gap. The CDR3 here is CASSLGGNTDTQYF. The CDR3 DNA is TGTGCCAGCAGTTTGGGCGGAAACACAGATACGCAGTATTTT.